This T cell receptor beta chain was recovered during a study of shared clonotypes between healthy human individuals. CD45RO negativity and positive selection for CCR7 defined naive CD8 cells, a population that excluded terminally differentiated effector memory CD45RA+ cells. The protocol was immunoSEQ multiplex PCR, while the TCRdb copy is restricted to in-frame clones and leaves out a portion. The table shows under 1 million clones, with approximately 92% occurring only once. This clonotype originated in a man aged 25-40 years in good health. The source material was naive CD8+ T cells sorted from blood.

CDR3 protein: CASSQDLASGASYEQYF. CDR3 nucleotide sequence: TGTGCCAGCAGCCAAGATCTCGCTAGCGGGGCCTCCTACGAGCAGTACTTC. The J gene is TRBJ2-7, the V gene TRBV4-2; TRBD2 matches 9 bases. Trimming removed 0 bases from V and 0 bases from J; junction bases left unmatched: 6. There are 17 residues in the CDR3. Germline values: CDR1 LGHNA, CDR2 YNFKEQ.